The table lists the clone carrying this TCR beta chain with many counts. The hyperthyroidism was newly diagnosed and had lasted under 2 months; the patients were aged 18 to 65. Patients showing uncontrolled infection, other autoimmune disease, pregnancy or lactation were ineligible. Clinical symptoms, serum thyroxine and TRAb, thyroid ultrasound and orbital computed tomography together formed the diagnostic basis. Isolation of PBMCs was performed on 9.5 to 10 ml fresh peripheral blood. The record originates from a study of T cells in Graves' hyperthyroidism and ophthalmopathy. Amplified TCR beta CDR3 regions derived from RNA transcripts. The TCR CDR3 was amplified in a first-round RT-PCR using the HTBI primer set. TCRdb re-derived calls from the multiplex PCR reads in MiXCR, one entry per CDR3 protein. The sample consists of fewer than 700,000 distinct CDR3 sequences, around 15% of them appearing once.

Trimming cost V 4 bases and J 7 bases; bases outside gene matches: 11. CDR3 length: 16 amino acids. This clonotype originated in a woman in her thirties with Graves' hyperthyroidism. The material sequenced was blood. The rearrangement links TRBV12-3 or TRBV12-4 to TRBJ2-1; the match to TRBD1 covers 9 bases. The CDR3 bases are TGTGCCAGCAGTTCACAGGGGGCCAACCGTAGGAATGAGCAGTTCTTC. It yields the protein CASSSQGANRRNEQFF.